The 27 T cell receptor beta chains presented below share a single source sample, sequenced in a study of early T cells in non-severe SARS-CoV-2 infection. MiXCR was run by TCRdb on the 5' RACE reads, yielding one entry per CDR3 protein. The table records about 72,000 distinct CDR3 sequences, 9.5% to 13% of them present only once. The sequencing here drew on whole blood, taken at baseline. The receptor set was obtained from an adult who was a healthcare worker with PCR-confirmed SARS-CoV-2 infection or an uninfected control (not recorded which).

The V gene is TRBV11-3, the J gene TRBJ2-3; 7 nucleotides align to TRBD2. There are 15 residues in the CDR3. The V segment lost 5 bases and the J segment 2 bases; nucleotides outside the gene matches: 7. Germline V gene lookup returns CDR1 SGHNT and CDR2 YENEEA. This CDR3 is CASSLGLEVTDTQYF. The CDR3 region has the DNA TGTGCCAGCAGCCTCGGACTAGAGGTCACAGATACGCAGTATTTT.

This clonotype has more than one count but fewer than ten. This rearrangement joins TRBV20-1 to TRBJ2-1; 15 bases are shared with TRBD2. The CDR3 has 18 residues. Germline-derived CDR1 and CDR2 are DFQATT and SNEGSKA (reference sequence). The J segment lost 6 bases and the V segment lost 1 base, leaving 10 bases of the junction unmatched. The CDR3 nucleotides are TGCAGTGCTAGAGGGCCGGGGACTAGCGGGGGGCTCGGCAATGAGCAGTTCTTC. Protein product: CSARGPGTSGGLGNEQFF.

This clonotype was counted ten times or more. The chain uses TRBV30 and TRBJ1-6; D possibly corresponds to TRBD1 (5 bases). Germline lookup yields CDR1 GTSNPN and CDR2 SVGIG (reference sequence). The V and J ends lost 0 bases and 7 bases respectively, with 10 bases between them. The CDR3 covers 14 residues. This CDR3 is CAWSVRDLNSPLHF. In DNA, the CDR3 is TGTGCCTGGAGTGTACGGGACCTAAATTCACCCCTCCACTTT.

This clonotype has a count of ten or more. The chain employs TRBV5-1 and TRBJ2-3; the D call may be TRBD1 or TRBD2 (5 bases each). CDR1 is SGHRS and CDR2 is YFSETQ in the germline V gene. The CDR3 is 15 amino acids. V was trimmed by 4 bases and J by 2 bases, leaving 14 bases between them. Here the CDR3 reads CASSPGTNPTDTQYF. The CDR3 bases are TGCGCCAGCAGCCCGGGGACGAACCCCACAGATACGCAGTATTTT. Combining the CDR3 with reference TRBV5-1 and TRBJ2-3 gives the whole variable domain KAGVTQTPRYLIKTRGQQVTLSCSPISGHRSVSWYQQTPGQGLQFLFEYFSETQRNKGNFPGRFSGRQFSNSRSEMNVSTLELGDSALYLCASSPGTNPTDTQYFGPGTRLTVL.

The gene calls are TRBV20-1 and TRBJ2-3, with a weak D call TRBD1 (6 bases). V was shortened by 6 bases and J by 2 bases, with 18 bases between the two germline ends. The CDR3 extends over 15 amino acids. CDR1 is DFQATT, CDR2 SNEGSKA, per germline (reference sequence). The CDR3 region has the DNA TGCAGTGCCTCTTCGAGGGACATAAACACAGATACGCAGTATTTT. This gives the protein CSASSRDINTDTQYF.

The chain has TRBV18 and TRBJ2-7; 10 nucleotides line up with TRBD1. Germline CDR1 reads KGHSH; CDR2 reads LQKENI. The CDR3 has 15 residues. The J segment lost 4 bases and the V segment lost 3 bases, leaving 6 bases of the junction unmatched. The chain's CDR3 is CASSPWGTGEYEQYF. Written as DNA, the CDR3 is TGTGCCAGCTCACCTTGGGGGACAGGGGAATACGAGCAGTACTTC.

This clonotype has only a few counts. The chain joins TRBV5-1 to TRBJ2-5; D is possibly TRBD2 (6 bases). Germline loops: CDR1 SGHRS, CDR2 YFSETQ. Trimming left V 0 bases short and J 5 bases short, with 11 bases between. CDR3 length equals 14 residues. CDR3 amino acids: CASSLAGLGETQYF. DNA for the CDR3: TGCGCCAGCAGCTTGGCGGGACTCGGGGAGACCCAGTACTTC.

This clonotype was recorded many times. The chain recombines TRBV4-3 with TRBJ1-4, with D uncertain. Trimming cost V 0 bases and J 4 bases, with 9 bases left between them. Germline loops: CDR1 LGHNA, CDR2 YSLEER. The CDR3 consists of 15 residues. The CDR3 DNA sequence: TGCGCCAGCAGCCAAGATACACGCGGTAATGAAAAACTGTTTTTT. Translated, it gives CASSQDTRGNEKLFF.

This clonotype was picked up many times. This chain uses TRBV7-2 with TRBJ2-7; 8 nucleotides match TRBD1. The V gene's germline CDR1 is SGHTA and CDR2 FQGNSA. The CDR3 spans 14 residues. V trimming: 2 bases; J trimming: 4 bases; junction bases outside the gene matches: 4. Here the CDR3 DNA reads TGTGCCAGCAGCTTAAGGGACAGGCAATACGAGCAGTACTTC. Translating it yields CASSLRDRQYEQYF.

In its sample, this clonotype was seen a few times. The rearrangement joins TRBV5-4 to TRBJ2-5; TRBD2 agrees at 9 bases. The CDR3 spans 14 residues. J gave up 4 bases and V 1 base, and 2 bases lay outside the gene matches. The V gene's germline CDR1 is SGHNT and CDR2 YYREEE (reference sequence). CDR3 DNA sequence: TGTGCCAGCAGCTTGCGCGGGGGGGTAGAGACCCAGTACTTC. As protein: CASSLRGGVETQYF.

The rearrangement links TRBV6-1 to TRBJ1-5; D gene ambiguous. The V and J ends lost 0 bases and 3 bases respectively, with 27 bases between them. Germline V gives CDR1 MNHNS, CDR2 SASEGT. The CDR3 loop spans 21 amino acids. The CDR3 region has the DNA TGTGCCAGCAGTGAAGCCCCGAGCGTGTGGAGGGTCGGCGTCCCCAATCAGCCCCAGCATTTT. Its protein product is CASSEAPSVWRVGVPNQPQHF.

The V call is TRBV5-5, the J call TRBJ1-3, with D uncertain. The length of the CDR3 is 16 residues. Germline assignment: CDR1 SGHKS and CDR2 YYEKEE (reference sequence). The ends were cut back, 1 base at V and 0 bases at J, with 11 bases in the middle. The CDR3 DNA follows: TGTGCCAGCAGCTTGACTGCAGGTATCTCTGGAAACACCATATATTTT. Its protein product is CASSLTAGISGNTIYF.

The rearrangement links TRBV13 to TRBJ2-1; the match to TRBD2 covers 12 bases. The CDR3 sequence is 17 residues long. The J segment lost 6 bases and the V segment lost 5 bases, leaving 11 bases of the junction unmatched. Germline lookup yields CDR1 PRHDT and CDR2 FYEKMQ (reference sequence). CDR3 residues: CASSPSGLAGKINEQFF. CDR3 sequence (DNA): TGTGCCAGCAGCCCTAGCGGACTAGCGGGGAAGATCAATGAGCAGTTCTTC. Drawing the rest from reference TRBV13 and TRBJ2-1, the complete variable domain is AAGVIQSPRHLIKEKRETATLKCYPIPRHDTVYWYQQGPGQDPQFLISFYEKMQSDKGSIPDRFSAQQFSDYHSELNMSSLELGDSALYFCASSPSGLAGKINEQFFGPGTRLTVL.

This chain uses TRBV7-2 with TRBJ1-1; 7 bases agree with TRBD1. The CDR3 loop spans 14 amino acids. CDR1 SGHTA and CDR2 FQGNSA come from the germline V gene. Losses at the gene ends were 2 bases for V and 5 bases for J; bases not matched to a gene: 5. The CDR3 sequence is CASSLRGGGTEAFF. The CDR3 nucleotides read TGTGCCAGCAGCTTAAGAGGGGGCGGAACTGAAGCTTTCTTT. Using reference TRBV7-2 and TRBJ1-1 for the parts outside the CDR3, the full variable domain is GAGVSQSPSNKVTEKGKDVELRCDPISGHTALYWYRQSLGQGLEFLIYFQGNSAPDKSGLPSDRFSAERTGGSVSTLTIQRTQQEDSAVYLCASSLRGGGTEAFFGQGTRLTVV.

The chain recombines TRBV24-1 with TRBJ1-2; D is possibly TRBD1 (5 bases). With 4 bases removed from V and 2 bases from J, the gap between germline ends came to 10 bases. Per the germline V gene, CDR1 is KGHDR and CDR2 is SFDVKD. The CDR3 spans 14 residues. The CDR3: CATSDPQVNYGYTF. CDR3 sequence (DNA): TGTGCCACCAGTGACCCACAGGTGAACTATGGCTACACCTTC.

The genes are TRBV4-3 and TRBJ2-3; 7 positions agree with TRBD2. This CDR3 is built from 15 residues. The V gene's germline CDR1 is LGHNA and CDR2 YSLEER. J gave up 2 bases and V 4 bases, and 6 bases lay outside the gene matches. The CDR3 loop is CASSLRLALTDTQYF. The CDR3 coding sequence is TGCGCCAGCAGCCTTAGACTAGCCCTCACAGATACGCAGTATTTT.

This clonotype was picked up a small number of times. The rearrangement uses TRBV7-9 and TRBJ1-1; tentative D call: TRBD1 (5 bases). Germline CDR1 and CDR2: SEHNR and FQNEAQ (reference sequence). V was cut by 5 bases and J by 6 bases, with 13 bases left in between. This CDR3 contains 13 residues. CDR3 loop: CASSLTGNPEAFF. The CDR3 nucleotides are TGTGCCAGCAGCCTAACAGGAAATCCTGAAGCTTTCTTT.

The chain is built from TRBV14 and TRBJ2-1, with 9 bases aligning to TRBD2. Germline loops: CDR1 SGHDN, CDR2 FVKESK. Unmatched junction bases numbered 6, after V lost 0 bases and J lost 9 bases. This CDR3 region has 15 residues. As DNA, the CDR3 is TGTGCCAGCAGCCAAGATCTGCGGGGGGGCGGTGAGCAGTTCTTC. This codes for CASSQDLRGGGEQFF.

This sequence joins TRBV10-3 and TRBJ2-3; 7 positions match TRBD2. The CDR3 is 16 residues long. The trim removed 0 bases at V and 2 bases at J, leaving 5 bases unmatched. In germline, CDR1 is ENHRY, CDR2 SYGVKD. The CDR3 region is CAISESASGYTDTQYF. The CDR3 DNA is TGTGCCATCAGTGAGTCGGCTAGCGGTTACACAGATACGCAGTATTTT.

V and J are TRBV19 and TRBJ1-4, with 9 bases identical to TRBD1. This CDR3 contains 14 residues. From germline, CDR1 is LNHDA and CDR2 SQIVND (reference sequence). V shed 5 bases, J shed 7 bases, and the junction held 5 bases outside the gene matches. The CDR3 loop reads CASSGDRASEKLFF. CDR3 DNA: TGTGCCAGTAGTGGGGACAGGGCTTCTGAAAAACTGTTTTTT.

This clonotype was counted at least ten times. The chain uses TRBV7-3 and TRBJ1-1; TRBD1 might be the D (5 bases). The CDR3 contains 16 residues. The V and J ends lost 8 bases and 4 bases respectively, with 23 bases between them. The germline CDR1 and CDR2 sequences are SGHTA and FQGTGA. The CDR3 reads CASLSRGVLETTEAFF. The DNA for the CDR3 is TGTGCCAGCCTTTCGCGGGGGGTCCTAGAGACCACTGAAGCTTTCTTT.

This clonotype has a count of ten or more. This chain connects TRBV3-2 to TRBJ1-1. TRBV3-2 is marked as a pseudogene. The CDR3 runs 19 residues. The CDR3 DNA follows: TGTGCCAGCAGCCAAAGGGGGTGGGCCCTACTCCCCATGAACACTGAAGCTTTCTTT. Translating gives CASSQRGWALLPMNTEAFF.

The chain employs TRBV28 and TRBJ1-4; 8 bases are a match to TRBD1. After removal of 9 bases from V and 8 bases from J, the junction contained 8 bases not matched to a gene. The CDR3 has 13 amino acids. Looked up from germline, CDR1 is MDHEN and CDR2 is SYDVKM. The CDR3 region is CASNDRGTEKLFF. The CDR3 DNA reads as TGTGCCAGTAACGACAGGGGTACGGAAAAACTGTTTTTT.

The chain employs TRBV5-1 and TRBJ1-5, with D maybe TRBD1 (6 bases). The CDR3 has 15 residues. V dropped 0 bases and J dropped 0 bases, with 7 bases sitting between them. The germline V gene has CDR1 SGHRS and CDR2 YFSETQ. CDR3 region: CASSLAGDSNQPQHF. As DNA, the CDR3 is TGCGCCAGCAGCTTGGCAGGGGATAGCAATCAGCCCCAGCATTTT.

The chain has TRBV7-3 and TRBJ2-1; 7 nucleotides agree with TRBD2. Looked up from germline, CDR1 is SGHTA and CDR2 is FQGTGA. V trimming: 1 base; J trimming: 4 bases; junction bases outside the gene matches: 7. The CDR3 loop spans 16 amino acids. The DNA for the CDR3 is TGTGCCAGCAGCTTAATTTGGACTAGAAGTTACAATGAGCAGTTCTTC. Residues: CASSLIWTRSYNEQFF.

This clonotype has more than one count but fewer than ten. The chain combines TRBV13 with TRBJ1-6, with D unresolved. V lost 4 bases and J lost 9, with 10 bases in between. Per the germline V gene, CDR1 is PRHDT and CDR2 is FYEKMQ (reference sequence). The CDR3 covers 13 residues. CDR3 residues: CASSWGSGSPLHF. The CDR3 coding sequence is TGTGCCAGCAGCTGGGGAAGTGGTTCACCCCTCCACTTT.

This clonotype was observed a handful of times. V is TRBV20-1 and J is TRBJ2-7; D is unclear. This CDR3 contains 12 residues. Trimming left V 4 bases short and J 4 bases short, with 11 bases between. CDR1 and CDR2 (germline): DFQATT, SNEGSKA (reference sequence). The CDR3 coding sequence is TGCAGTGCTATCCGCGGAGTTTACGAGCAGTACTTC. This translates into CSAIRGVYEQYF.